This T cell receptor (beta chain) was profiled in a study of spatial heterogeneity in lung cancer. Study-level background: Tumor-region TCR transcript counts correlated strongly with a T cell module score from matched bulk RNA-seq. Study conclusions and caveats: Expanded alpha and beta TCR counts within tumors tracked tumor mutation counts. Roughly 6.4% of tumor T cells for alpha chains and 12% to 15% for beta chains were estimated to be covered.

This clonotype was seen only a few times. The antigen is unknown. As for time point: sample taken at primary tumor resection. Untreated early-stage non-small cell lung cancer patients, 72 in total, were the donors. The CDR3 extends over 14 amino acids. Germline values: CDR1 GTSNPN, CDR2 SVGIG (reference sequence). TCRdb passed the 5' RACE reads through MiXCR, listing each CDR3 protein once. The table includes roughly 20,000 distinct CDR3 sequences, over 4% detected once. The sequencing here drew on lung tumor tissue, taken at surgery. The V gene is TRBV30, the J gene TRBJ2-3; 7 positions agree with TRBD1. This receptor was obtained from a male donor with early-stage non-small cell lung cancer. This chain's CDR3 is CVFQRQGLTDTQYF. DNA of the CDR3: TGTGTCTTCCAGAGACAGGGCCTCACAGATACGCAGTATTTT.